The clone carrying this T cell receptor (beta chain) was seen many times. In building TCR beta libraries, iRepertoire HTBI primers were used together with Arm-PCR of CDR3 regions. Using its own MiXCR run on the multiplex PCR reads, TCRdb lists one record per CDR3 protein. This table holds about 470,000 distinct CDR3 sequences, more than 12% found once. The entry originates in a study of regulatory T cells in long-lasting Graves disease. Between the trimmed V and J ends, which lost 2 bases and 2 bases, there was a span of 8 bases. This CDR3 has 14 residues. As for time point: newly diagnosed GD, antithyroid drugs for less than 3 months. Preparation of the TCR library used RNA extracted from PBMCs. Each patient gave around 9.7 milliliters of EDTA-anticoagulated peripheral blood. The same data also contributed to another study, on T cells in Graves' hyperthyroidism and ophthalmopathy. This second study notes: Blood shared most expanded thyroid clonotypes above 0.001.

The genes are TRBV12-3 or TRBV12-4 and TRBJ2-3; D ambiguous. The specimen was peripheral blood mononuclear cells (PBMCs), collected at new diagnosis, from a patient treated with antithyroid drugs. The sequence was collected from a woman aged 30 to 39 with Graves disease. This chain's CDR3 is CASSLRVDTDTQYF. In DNA form, the CDR3 reads TGTGCCAGCAGTTTACGGGTAGACACAGATACGCAGTATTTT.